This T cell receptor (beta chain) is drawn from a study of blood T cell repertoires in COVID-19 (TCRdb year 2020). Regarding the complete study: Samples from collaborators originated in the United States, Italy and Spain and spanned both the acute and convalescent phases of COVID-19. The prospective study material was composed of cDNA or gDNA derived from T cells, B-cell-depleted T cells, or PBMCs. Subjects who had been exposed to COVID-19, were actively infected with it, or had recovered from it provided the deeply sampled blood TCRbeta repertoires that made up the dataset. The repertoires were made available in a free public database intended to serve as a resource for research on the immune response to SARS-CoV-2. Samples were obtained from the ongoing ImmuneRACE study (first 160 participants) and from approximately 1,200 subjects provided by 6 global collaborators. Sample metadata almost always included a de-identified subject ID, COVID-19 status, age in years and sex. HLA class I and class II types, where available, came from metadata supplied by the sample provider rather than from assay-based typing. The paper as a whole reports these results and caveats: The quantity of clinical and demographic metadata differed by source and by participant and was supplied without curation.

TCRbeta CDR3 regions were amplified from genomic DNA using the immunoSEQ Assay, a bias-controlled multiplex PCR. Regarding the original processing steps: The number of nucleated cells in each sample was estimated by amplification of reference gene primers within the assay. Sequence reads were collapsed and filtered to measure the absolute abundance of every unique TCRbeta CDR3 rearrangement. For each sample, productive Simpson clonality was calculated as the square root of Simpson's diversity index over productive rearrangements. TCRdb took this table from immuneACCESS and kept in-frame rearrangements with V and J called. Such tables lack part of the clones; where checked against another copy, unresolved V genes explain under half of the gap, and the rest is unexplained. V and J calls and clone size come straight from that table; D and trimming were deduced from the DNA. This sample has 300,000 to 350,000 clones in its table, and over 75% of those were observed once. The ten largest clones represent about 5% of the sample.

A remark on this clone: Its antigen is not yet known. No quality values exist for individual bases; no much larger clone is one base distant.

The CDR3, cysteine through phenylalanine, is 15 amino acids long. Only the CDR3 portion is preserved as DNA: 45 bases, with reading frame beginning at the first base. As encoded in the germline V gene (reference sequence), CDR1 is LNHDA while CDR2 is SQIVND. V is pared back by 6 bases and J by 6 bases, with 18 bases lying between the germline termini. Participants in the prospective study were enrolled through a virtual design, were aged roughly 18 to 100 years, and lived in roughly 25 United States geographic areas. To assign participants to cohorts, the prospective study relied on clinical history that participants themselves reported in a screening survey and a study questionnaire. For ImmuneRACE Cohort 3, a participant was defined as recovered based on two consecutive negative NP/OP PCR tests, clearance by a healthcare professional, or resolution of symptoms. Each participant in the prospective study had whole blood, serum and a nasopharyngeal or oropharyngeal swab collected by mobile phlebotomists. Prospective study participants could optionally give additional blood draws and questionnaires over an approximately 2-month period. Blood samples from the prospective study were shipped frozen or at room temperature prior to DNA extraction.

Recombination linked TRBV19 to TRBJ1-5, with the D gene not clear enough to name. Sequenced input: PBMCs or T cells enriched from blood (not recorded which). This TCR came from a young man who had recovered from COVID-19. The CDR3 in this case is CASSTLTQPGQPQHF. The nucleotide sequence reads TGTGCCAGTAGCACCCTAACTCAACCGGGTCAGCCCCAGCATTTT.